This record covers a single TCR beta chain. Its antigen target is currently unknown. Within one base of it there is no much larger clone, and no base qualities were kept. The CDR3 sequence holds 13 residues, the cysteine and phenylalanine included. CDR3 DNA only is kept here, 39 bases in frame from base 1. V is clipped by 4 bases and J by 0 bases, and the sequence between their germline boundaries is 10 bases long. From the germline V gene, CDR1 is SQVTM and CDR2 is ANQGSEA. The sample comes from a study of PD-1 blockade in classical Hodgkin lymphoma (TCRdb year 2020). About the full investigation: Nivolumab dosing was 3 mg/kg intravenously every 2 weeks, continuing until either disease progression or unacceptable toxicity. The study used TCR beta sequencing and CyTOF to define a peripheral blood immune signature of response to PD-1 blockade in classical Hodgkin lymphoma. The study at large found these results: A significant rise by C4D1 was seen in CD4+ but not CD8+ TCR diversity (p=0.0027 vs p=0.16), with the rise being most apparent in complete responders (p=0.02). Patients starting nivolumab less than 1 year after ASCT had lower diversity and were excluded from later analyses to avoid confounding by immune reconstitution. Baseline TCR diversity was reported to be lower in newly diagnosed patients than in healthy donors, and even lower in relapsed/refractory patients. Trial patients achieving complete response had baseline diversity similar to newly diagnosed patients, whereas partial responders and progressors had significantly lower diversity. The study was restricted to a single clinical trial cohort, and the causes of repertoire differences, possibly disease activity or prior therapy, were left undefined.

Genomic DNA was extracted with the Qiagen DNeasy kit from unsorted PBMCs and from negatively selected CD4+ and CD8+ fractions. Amplification of TCR beta CDR3 regions was done by immunoSEQ multiplex PCR with primers that anneal to V and J segments. A synthetic immune receptor repertoire was used to minimize amplification bias, and any residual bias was removed computationally once sequencing was done. In the paper's pipeline: Repertoire diversity was quantified as the Shannon entropy index using custom Python scripts. Unsorted, CD4+ and CD8+ repertoires were analyzed separately, except for combined analyses in which CD4+ and CD8+ sequences were merged in silico. Clonal expansion was defined as a frequency increase of at least 2-fold after treatment compared with C1D1, and clones undetected at baseline were assigned a pseudocount of 0.5. Clones with 0 or 1 copy at C1D1 were defined as singleton clones, while clones with 2 or more copies were defined as non-singleton clones. Clones expanded in unsorted samples were labelled as CD4+, CD8+ or unknown by matching protein sequences in sorted samples from the same patient. Wilcoxon tests on paired samples were used to test diversity changes from C1D1 to C4D1. TCRdb holds this immuneACCESS table with in-frame rearrangements only. Some clones are missing; in checked studies, unresolved V genes explain under half, and the rest has no known cause. V, J and clone size were drawn from that table, and D and trimming were deduced from the DNA. The sample data list around 50,000 clones, and roughly 80% of these were observed just once. The top ten clones comprise approximately 12% of the sample.

The intended sense of this specimen's time point label: cycle 4 day 1 (C4D1), after six to seven weeks of nivolumab. All trial patients had relapsed after autologous stem cell transplantation, with cohorts A, B and C differing in prior brentuximab vedotin exposure. The trial cohort included 55 to 65 patients with relapsed/refractory classical Hodgkin lymphoma, and each patient had a best overall response of complete response, partial response or progressive disease. In the multi-cohort phase II CheckMate 205 trial, trial patients received single-agent nivolumab. An independent review committee assessed best overall response by applying the 2007 International Working Group response criteria. PBMCs from the trial were collected at three points: immediately before nivolumab initiation (C1D1), and during therapy at cycle 2 day 1 and cycle 4 day 1. Peripheral blood was collected in 8 mL Vacutainer Cell Preparation Tubes, from which PBMCs were isolated by centrifugation and then cryopreserved.

Sequences were derived from peripheral blood mononuclear cells (PBMCs), sampled before the fourth cycle of nivolumab. The receptor was isolated from a human donor with classical Hodgkin lymphoma. Rearrangement joined TRBV29-1 to TRBJ2-7, and TRBD1 may be the D gene, going by 6 matching bases. The DNA sequence is given as TGCAGCGTTGGACAGGACTCCTCCTACGAGCAGTACTTC. It codes for CSVGQDSSYEQYF.